The clone carrying this T cell receptor beta chain has at least ten counts. Its specificity is not known. The data belong to a study of CD8 T cells in ankylosing spondylitis. Overall study findings and caveats: The disease-linked clones had a CD8+ phenotype and low blood frequencies. Reports say disease-linked clones showed up significantly more in matched ankylosing spondylitis synovial fluid.

The germline CDR1 and CDR2 sequences are SGHRS and YFSETQ. There are 16 residues in the CDR3. The V end was cut by 4 bases, the J end by 1 base, with 15 bases between. In making TCR beta libraries, quantitative 5'-RACE with molecular barcodes was used. TCRdb passed the 5' RACE reads through MiXCR, listing each CDR3 protein once. The sample has 25,000 to 40,000 distinct CDR3 sequences; about 7% are singletons. V usage is TRBV5-1 and J usage is TRBJ1-3; possibly TRBD1 for D (6 bases). The receptor's source is a male donor with ankylosing spondylitis or in good health (not recorded which). Sequencing used blood, either unsorted or a sorted T cell fraction (not recorded which). CDR3 residues: CASSVTGQQSGNTIYF. CDR3 nucleotide sequence: TGCGCCAGCAGCGTTACTGGACAGCAATCTGGAAACACCATATATTTT.